This TCR beta chain was identified during a study of blood T cell repertoires in COVID-19. This CDR3 spans 13 amino acids. Trimming left V 0 bases short and J 8 bases short, with 10 bases between. CDR1 GTSNPN and CDR2 SVGIG come from the germline V gene (reference sequence). Comment on this clone: Within the sample, other DNA sequences also encode this same CDR3.

The protocol was immunoSEQ multiplex PCR, while the TCRdb copy is restricted to in-frame clones and leaves out a portion. The profile shows 310,000 or so clones, roughly 87% of them singletons. Sequenced input: peripheral blood. The genes are TRBV30 and TRBJ1-4; possibly TRBD1 for D (5 bases). This clonotype was sampled from a woman between 45 and 60 years old who had recovered from COVID-19. CDR3 residues: CAWSVRGAEKLFF. The CDR3 bases are TGTGCCTGGAGTGTACGCGGGGCCGAAAAACTGTTTTTT.